The clone carrying this T cell receptor (beta chain) was seen a handful of times. Antigen unknown. This sample is part of a study of cytomegalovirus exposure and HLA in healthy donors. Study-level results: In a later analysis, the majority of CMV-associated beta chains seemingly showed HLA restriction.

PCR primers comprised 60 Vbeta and 13 Jbeta primers. Sequencing was performed with immunoSEQ multiplex PCR; in TCRdb, only in-frame clones are kept and a portion is missing. The sample records some 140,000 clones, over 75% being singletons. Donors showed nominal health when sampled, although they likely had unrecorded immune exposures. The length of the CDR3 is 14 residues. V lost 1 base and J lost 7, with 14 bases in between. Germline assignment: CDR1 LGHNA and CDR2 YSLEER. The sample was PBMCs. V is TRBV4-3 and J is TRBJ2-7, with D maybe TRBD2 (6 bases). The TCR sequence derives from a man younger than 40 in good health. The CDR3 DNA reads TGCGCCAGCAGCCAAGCTGGGTCGGGGGAAGAGCAGTACTTC. The encoded protein is CASSQAGSGEEQYF.